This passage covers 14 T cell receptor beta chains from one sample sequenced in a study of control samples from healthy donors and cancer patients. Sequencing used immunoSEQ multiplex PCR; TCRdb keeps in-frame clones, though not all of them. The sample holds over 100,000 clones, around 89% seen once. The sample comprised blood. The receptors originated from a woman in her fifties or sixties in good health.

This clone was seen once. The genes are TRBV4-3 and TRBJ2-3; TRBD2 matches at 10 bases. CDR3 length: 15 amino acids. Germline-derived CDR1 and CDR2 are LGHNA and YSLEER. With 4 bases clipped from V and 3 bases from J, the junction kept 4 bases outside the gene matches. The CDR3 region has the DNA TGCGCCAGCAGCCCGTGGACTAGCGGAACAGATACGCAGTATTTT. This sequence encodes CASSPWTSGTDTQYF.

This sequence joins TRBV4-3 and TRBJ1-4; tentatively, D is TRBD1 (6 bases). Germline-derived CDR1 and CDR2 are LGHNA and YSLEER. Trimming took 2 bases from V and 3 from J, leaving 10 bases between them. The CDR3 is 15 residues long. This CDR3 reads CASSQSRQANEKLFF. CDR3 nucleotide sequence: TGCGCCAGCAGCCAATCCCGACAGGCTAATGAAAAACTGTTTTTT.

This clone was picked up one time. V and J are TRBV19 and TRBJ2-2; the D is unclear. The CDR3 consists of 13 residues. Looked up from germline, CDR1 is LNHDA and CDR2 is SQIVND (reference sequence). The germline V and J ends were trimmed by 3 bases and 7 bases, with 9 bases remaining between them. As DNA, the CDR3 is TGTGCCAGTAGTATTATCACCCGCGGGGAGCTGTTTTTT. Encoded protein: CASSIITRGELFF.

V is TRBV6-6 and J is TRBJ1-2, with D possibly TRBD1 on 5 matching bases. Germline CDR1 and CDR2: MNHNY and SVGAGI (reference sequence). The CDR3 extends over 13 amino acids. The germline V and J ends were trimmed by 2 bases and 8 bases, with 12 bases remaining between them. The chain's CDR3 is CASSYKVPGGYTF. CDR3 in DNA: TGTGCCAGCAGTTACAAAGTCCCAGGGGGCTACACCTTC.

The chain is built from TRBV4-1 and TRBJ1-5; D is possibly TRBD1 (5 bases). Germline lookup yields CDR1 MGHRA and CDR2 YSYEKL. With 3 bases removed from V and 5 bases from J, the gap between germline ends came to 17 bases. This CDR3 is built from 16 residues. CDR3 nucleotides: TGCGCCAGCAGCCACAGTGGGGGGGGGTACGATCAGCCCCAGCATTTT. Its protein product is CASSHSGGGYDQPQHF.

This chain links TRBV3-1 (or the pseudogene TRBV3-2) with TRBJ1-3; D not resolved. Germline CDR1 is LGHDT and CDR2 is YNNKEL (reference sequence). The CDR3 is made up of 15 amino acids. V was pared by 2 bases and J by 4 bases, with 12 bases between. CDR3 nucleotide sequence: TGTGCCAGCAGCCAAAGTCGGGGTTTCGGAAACACCATATATTTT. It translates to CASSQSRGFGNTIYF.

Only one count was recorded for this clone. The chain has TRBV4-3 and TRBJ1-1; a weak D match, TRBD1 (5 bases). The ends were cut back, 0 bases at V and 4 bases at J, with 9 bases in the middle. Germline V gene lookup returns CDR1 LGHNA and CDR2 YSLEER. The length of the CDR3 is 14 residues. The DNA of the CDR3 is TGCGCCAGCAGCCAAGAATGGGGGGGCACTGAAGCTTTCTTT. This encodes CASSQEWGGTEAFF.

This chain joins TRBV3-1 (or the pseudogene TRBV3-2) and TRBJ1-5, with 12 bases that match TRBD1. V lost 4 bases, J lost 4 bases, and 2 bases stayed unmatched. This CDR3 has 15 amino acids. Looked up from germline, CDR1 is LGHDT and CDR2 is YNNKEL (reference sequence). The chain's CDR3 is CASSRDRGQNQPQHF. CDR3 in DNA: TGTGCCAGCAGCCGGGACAGGGGGCAAAATCAGCCCCAGCATTTT.

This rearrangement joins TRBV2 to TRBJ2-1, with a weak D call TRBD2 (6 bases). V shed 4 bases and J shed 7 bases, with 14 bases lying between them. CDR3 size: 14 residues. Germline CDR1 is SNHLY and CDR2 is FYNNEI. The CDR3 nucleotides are TGTGCCAGCAGTGCGGGTCTCGGGGGTAATGAGCAGTTCTTC. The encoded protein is CASSAGLGGNEQFF.

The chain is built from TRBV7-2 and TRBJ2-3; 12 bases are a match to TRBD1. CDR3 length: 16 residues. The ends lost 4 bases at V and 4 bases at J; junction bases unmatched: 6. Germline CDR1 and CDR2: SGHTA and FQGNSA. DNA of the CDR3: TGTGCCAGCAGCTCCGCGGGACAGGGGGCTTCAGATACGCAGTATTTT. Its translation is CASSSAGQGASDTQYF.

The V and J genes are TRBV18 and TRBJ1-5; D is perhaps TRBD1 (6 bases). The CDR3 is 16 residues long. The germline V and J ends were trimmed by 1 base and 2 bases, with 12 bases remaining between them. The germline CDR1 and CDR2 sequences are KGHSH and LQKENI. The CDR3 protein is CASSPRLGGGNQPQHF. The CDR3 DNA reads TGTGCCAGCTCACCACGGTTAGGGGGGGGCAATCAGCCCCAGCATTTT.

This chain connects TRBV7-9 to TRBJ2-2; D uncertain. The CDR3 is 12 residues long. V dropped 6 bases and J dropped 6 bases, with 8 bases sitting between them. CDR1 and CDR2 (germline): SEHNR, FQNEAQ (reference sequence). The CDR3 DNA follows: TGTGCCAGCAGGACCGAGGCCGGGGAGCTGTTTTTT. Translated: CASRTEAGELFF. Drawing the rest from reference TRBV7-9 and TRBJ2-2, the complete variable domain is DTGVSQNPRHKITKRGQNVTFRCDPISEHNRLYWYRQTLGQGPEFLTYFQNEAQLEKSRLLSDRFSAERPKGSFSTLEIQRTEQGDSAMYLCASRTEAGELFFGEGSRLTVL.

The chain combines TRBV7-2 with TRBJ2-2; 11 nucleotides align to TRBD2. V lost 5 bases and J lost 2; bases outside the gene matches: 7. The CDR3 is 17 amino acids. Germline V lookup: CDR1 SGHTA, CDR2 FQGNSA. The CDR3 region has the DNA TGTGCCAGCAGCATAGGACTAGCGGGTCCTAACACCGGGGAGCTGTTTTTT. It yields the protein CASSIGLAGPNTGELFF.

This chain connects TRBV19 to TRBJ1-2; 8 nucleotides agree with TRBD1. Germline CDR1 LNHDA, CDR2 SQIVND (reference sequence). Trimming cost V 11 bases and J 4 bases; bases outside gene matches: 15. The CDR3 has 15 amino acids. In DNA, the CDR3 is TGTGCCTCCCAGCCACGGGGCAGGGGGCTCTATGGCTACACCTTC. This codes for CASQPRGRGLYGYTF.